The 7 T cell receptor beta chains below come from one sample, sequenced in a study of cytomegalovirus exposure and HLA in healthy donors. Primers: 60 Vbeta forward and 13 Jbeta reverse. TCRdb's copy holds only in-frame clones and misses some; the assay was immunoSEQ multiplex PCR. The sample yields 220,000 or so clones, approximately 78% seen once. The sequenced sample consisted of PBMCs. These receptors were taken from a middle-aged woman in good health and CMV-seronegative.

The V call is TRBV2, the J call TRBJ2-1, with TRBD2 identical over 9 bases. Trimming removed 6 bases from V and 11 bases from J; junction bases left unmatched: 11. The germline gives CDR1 SNHLY, CDR2 FYNNEI. The length of the CDR3 is 14 residues. CDR3 bases: TGTGCCAGCAGGTTGACGACGACTAGCGGACAGCAGTTCTTC. It translates to CASRLTTTSGQQFF.

The chain recombines TRBV7-6 with TRBJ2-5; 7 bases match TRBD2. Germline trimming cut 5 bases from V and 1 base from J; bases unmatched to any gene: 10. CDR1 is SGHVS and CDR2 is FNYEAQ in the germline V gene. The CDR3 extends over 16 amino acids. The CDR3 protein is CASSLLGGRGQETQYF. CDR3 DNA sequence: TGTGCCAGCAGCCTCCTCGGGGGGAGAGGCCAAGAGACCCAGTACTTC.

This sequence joins TRBV5-4 and TRBJ2-7; 7 nucleotides agree with TRBD1. V shed 0 bases, J shed 4 bases, and the junction held 7 bases outside the gene matches. Germline V lookup: CDR1 SGHNT, CDR2 YYREEE (reference sequence). The CDR3 has 15 amino acids. This chain's CDR3 is CASSLARGSMYEQYF. The CDR3 DNA reads as TGTGCCAGCAGCTTGGCCAGGGGGTCTATGTACGAGCAGTACTTC.

CDR3 protein: CASIRQGSNYGYTF. DNA for the CDR3: TGTGCCAGCATCCGGCAGGGCTCTAACTATGGCTACACCTTC. This chain uses TRBV2 with TRBJ1-2; D may be TRBD1 (5 bases). Per the germline V gene, CDR1 is SNHLY and CDR2 is FYNNEI. The ends were cut back, 7 bases at V and 0 bases at J, with 12 bases in the middle. The CDR3 loop spans 14 amino acids.

The chain couples TRBV29-1 to TRBJ2-1, with TRBD1 matching 7 bases. After removal of 6 bases from V and 2 bases from J, the junction contained 13 bases not matched to a gene. The CDR3 loop spans 16 amino acids. The germline CDR1 and CDR2 sequences are SQVTM and ANQGSEA. The CDR3 loop reads CSVRRSGTETYNEQFF. Written as DNA, the CDR3 is TGCAGCGTCCGCCGGTCGGGGACAGAGACCTACAATGAGCAGTTCTTC.

This clone was seen only once. V usage is TRBV30 and J usage is TRBJ1-2; D remains unclear. The CDR3 has 12 residues. The germline V gene has CDR1 GTSNPN and CDR2 SVGIG (reference sequence). Trimming took off 5 bases at V and 8 bases at J, with 15 bases between the two ends. Written as DNA, the CDR3 is TGTGCCTGGTCACTCACGCAGGTCGGCTACACCTTC. This sequence encodes CAWSLTQVGYTF.

This chain connects TRBV7-9 to TRBJ2-7, with TRBD1 matching over 7 bases. The length of the CDR3 is 14 residues. Germline CDR1 and CDR2: SEHNR and FQNEAQ (reference sequence). Trimming removed 5 bases from V and 1 base from J; junction bases left unmatched: 5. The DNA of the CDR3 is TGTGCCAGCAGCACCTCGACAGGGTCCTACGAGCAGTACTTC. Its translation: CASSTSTGSYEQYF.